Listed below are T cell receptor beta chains from one sample, sequenced in a study of blood T cell repertoires in COVID-19. The protocol was immunoSEQ multiplex PCR, while the TCRdb copy is restricted to in-frame clones and leaves out a portion. The sample consists of roughly 310,000 clones, around 89% of them appearing once. The specimen was PBMCs or T cells enriched from blood (not recorded which). The receptors originated from a woman aged 40-49 years who had recovered from COVID-19. Each CDR3 is given with its conserved first and last residue. D genes are given only for firm matches. Clone size is not always given. Where it is, it says once, few, many or a class for expanded clones.

clone_size: NA; d_call: NA; v_call: TRBV10-2; j_call: TRBJ1-6; cdr3_nt: TGCGCCAGCAGTGAAGGGGGACGGCATAATTCACCCCTCCACTTT; cdr3_aa: CASSEGGRHNSPLHF
clone_size: NA; d_call: TRBD1; v_call: TRBV6-5; j_call: TRBJ2-7; cdr3_nt: TGTGCCAGCAGTTACTCTACAGGGGGATACGAGCAGTACTTC; cdr3_aa: CASSYSTGGYEQYF
clone_size: NA; d_call: NA; v_call: TRBV12-1; j_call: TRBJ2-4; cdr3_nt: TGTGCCAGCAGCTTTGTTTCCCTGTTAGCCAAAAACATTCAGTACTTC; cdr3_aa: CASSFVSLLAKNIQYF
clone_size: NA; d_call: TRBD2; v_call: TRBV5-1; j_call: TRBJ2-7; cdr3_nt: TGCGCCAGCAGTAAATTGGTAGCGGGAACGCAACACGAGCAGTACTTC; cdr3_aa: CASSKLVAGTQHEQYF
clone_size: NA; d_call: NA; v_call: TRBV11-3; j_call: TRBJ2-7; cdr3_nt: TGTGCCAGCAGCTTTAGTACGGGGACCTACGAGCAGTACTTC; cdr3_aa: CASSFSTGTYEQYF
clone_size: NA; d_call: TRBD2; v_call: TRBV11-2; j_call: TRBJ2-2; cdr3_nt: TGTGCCAGCAGCTTAGTTTGGGCTAGCGGGGGCGGGGAGCTGTTTTTT; cdr3_aa: CASSLVWASGGGELFF
clone_size: NA; d_call: TRBD2; v_call: TRBV11-2; j_call: TRBJ2-1; cdr3_nt: TGTGCCAGCAGCTCCGCGGGACTAGCGGGAGTAAATGAGCAGTTCTTC; cdr3_aa: CASSSAGLAGVNEQFF
clone_size: NA; d_call: NA; v_call: TRBV24-1; j_call: TRBJ2-3; cdr3_nt: TGTGCCACCAGTGATTCATACAGGTATACGCAGTATTTT; cdr3_aa: CATSDSYRYTQYF
clone_size: few; d_call: NA; v_call: TRBV14; j_call: TRBJ1-2; cdr3_nt: TGTGCCAGCAGCCAAGGAGAGAACTATGGCTACACCTTC; cdr3_aa: CASSQGENYGYTF
clone_size: NA; d_call: NA; v_call: TRBV9; j_call: TRBJ1-1; cdr3_nt: TGTGCCAGCAGCACCCCAGGGGTTGGGAACACTGAAGCTTTCTTT; cdr3_aa: CASSTPGVGNTEAFF
clone_size: NA; d_call: TRBD2; v_call: TRBV10-3; j_call: TRBJ2-1; cdr3_nt: TGTGCCATCTCCACCGGGCCCAGCGGGGATGAGCAGTTCTTC; cdr3_aa: CAISTGPSGDEQFF
clone_size: NA; d_call: TRBD1; v_call: TRBV6-5; j_call: TRBJ1-5; cdr3_nt: TGTGCCAGCAGCCCCGGGACACCAGGGGGTCAGCCCCAGCATTTT; cdr3_aa: CASSPGTPGGQPQHF
clone_size: NA; d_call: NA; v_call: TRBV5-1; j_call: TRBJ2-2; cdr3_nt: TGCGCCAGCAGCTGGGGGGACGGGACCGGGGAGCTGTTTTTT; cdr3_aa: CASSWGDGTGELFF
clone_size: NA; d_call: NA; v_call: TRBV28; j_call: TRBJ2-7; cdr3_nt: TGTGCCAGCAGTTTGAAAGACAGGTACTCCTACGAGCAGTACTTC; cdr3_aa: CASSLKDRYSYEQYF
clone_size: NA; d_call: NA; v_call: TRBV27; j_call: TRBJ1-1; cdr3_nt: TGTGCCAGCAGTTTAAACAGGGTCACTGAAGCTTTCTTT; cdr3_aa: CASSLNRVTEAFF